This T cell receptor (beta chain) was captured in a study of beta chain features in type 1 diabetes. Trimming cost V 1 base and J 5 bases, with 17 bases left between them. This CDR3 contains 16 residues. Germline CDR1 and CDR2: SEHNR and FQNEAQ (reference sequence). Every isolated RNA sample was fully reverse transcribed, so sequencing captured expressed TCRB transcripts. The assay was immunoSEQ multiplex PCR, and TCRdb's table has in-frame clones only and misses some. The sample lists fewer than 250,000 clones, 14% occurring once. This clone has a count of ten or more. The receptor comes from a woman in her thirties or forties in good health. V usage is TRBV7-9 and J usage is TRBJ1-2; D is undetermined. Sequences were obtained from naive CD4+ T cells from blood. CDR3 sequence (DNA): TGTGCCAGCAGCTTAGACGGAGCTCGGCGTAGATATGGCTACACCTTC. This gives the protein CASSLDGARRRYGYTF. The full variable domain, in which reference TRBV7-9 and TRBJ1-2 provide the parts outside the CDR3, is DTGVSQNPRHKITKRGQNVTFRCDPISEHNRLYWYRQTLGQGPEFLTYFQNEAQLEKSRLLSDRFSAERPKGSFSTLEIQRTEQGDSAMYLCASSLDGARRRYGYTFGSGTRLTVV.